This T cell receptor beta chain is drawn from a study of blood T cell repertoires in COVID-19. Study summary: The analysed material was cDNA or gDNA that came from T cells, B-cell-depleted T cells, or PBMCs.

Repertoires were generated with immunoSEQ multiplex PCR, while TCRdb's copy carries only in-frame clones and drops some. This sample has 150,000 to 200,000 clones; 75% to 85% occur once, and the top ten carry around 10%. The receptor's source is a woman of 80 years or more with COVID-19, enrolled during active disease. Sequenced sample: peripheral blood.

The CDR3, as DNA: TGTGCCAGCAGCCACCGGGACAGCTATAATTCACCCCTCCACTTT. This codes for CASSHRDSYNSPLHF. The V gene is TRBV14, the J gene TRBJ1-6; 7 bases map to TRBD1. V lost 3 bases, J lost 3 bases, and 2 bases stayed unmatched. The CDR3 totals 15 residues. CDR1 is SGHDN, CDR2 FVKESK, per germline. The whole variable domain, remainder taken from reference TRBV14 and TRBJ1-6, is EAGVTQFPSHSVIEKGQTVTLRCDPISGHDNLYWYRRVMGKEIKFLLHFVKESKQDESGMPNNRFLAERTGGTYSTLKVQPAELEDSGVYFCASSHRDSYNSPLHFGNGTRLTVT.